Each of the 18 T cell receptor beta chains below was sequenced from the same sample in a study of cytomegalovirus exposure and HLA in healthy donors. The PCR ran on 60 Vbeta and 13 Jbeta primers. Generated by immunoSEQ multiplex PCR, the TCRdb table keeps only in-frame clones and is missing some. The data contain about 90,000 clones, 70% to 85% of them singletons. Material for sequencing was PBMCs. All receptors come from a young man in good health and CMV-seropositive.

The gene calls are TRBV30 and TRBJ1-3; possibly TRBD1 for D (5 bases). V lost 4 bases to trimming and J lost 1 base, with 8 bases between them. The CDR3 has 13 amino acids. Germline V gene sequence: CDR1 GTSNPN, CDR2 SVGIG (reference sequence). Here the CDR3 reads CAWTKGSGNTIYF. CDR3 nucleotides: TGTGCCTGGACAAAGGGGTCTGGAAACACCATATATTTT. The full variable domain, rest sourced from reference TRBV30 and TRBJ1-3, is SQTIHQWPATLVQPVGSPLSLECTVEGTSNPNLYWYRQAAGRGLQLLFYSVGIGQISSEVPQNLSASRPQDRQFILSSKKLLLSDSGFYLCAWTKGSGNTIYFGEGSWLTVV.

This clone was observed a handful of times. As DNA, the CDR3 is TGTGCCAGCAGTTACCGGGATGGTCAGCCCCAGCATTTT. This gives the protein CASSYRDGQPQHF. The chain employs TRBV27 and TRBJ1-5; D gene ambiguous. V lost 4 bases, J lost 6 bases, and 10 bases lay in between. The germline V gene has CDR1 MNHEY and CDR2 SMNVEV (reference sequence). This CDR3 contains 13 residues.

This chain connects TRBV7-9 to TRBJ1-2; a weak D match, TRBD1 (6 bases). Germline V lookup: CDR1 SEHNR, CDR2 FQNEAQ (reference sequence). Trimming took off 4 bases at V and 6 bases at J, with 12 bases between the two ends. The CDR3 covers 13 residues. CDR3 loop: CASSSQGPHGYTF. CDR3 bases: TGTGCCAGCAGCTCACAGGGTCCGCATGGCTACACCTTC.

The chain carries TRBV10-3 and TRBJ2-2, with 13 bases identical to TRBD2. Germline CDR1 and CDR2: ENHRY and SYGVKD. The V gene end was trimmed by 8 bases and the J gene end by 9 bases; junction bases not matched to a gene: 9. This CDR3 spans 15 amino acids. The CDR3 DNA follows: TGTGCCATCGCCGGACTAGCGGGAGATTCTAGGGAGCTGTTTTTT. Translated: CAIAGLAGDSRELFF.

The chain recombines TRBV7-6 with TRBJ2-1; 8 nucleotides agree with TRBD1. The length of the CDR3 is 15 residues. J gave up 3 bases and V 4 bases, and 5 bases lay outside the gene matches. From germline, CDR1 is SGHVS and CDR2 FNYEAQ. CDR3 protein: CASSSGGTSYNEQFF. DNA of the CDR3: TGTGCCAGCAGCTCAGGGGGCACGAGCTACAATGAGCAGTTCTTC. Combining the CDR3 with reference TRBV7-6 and TRBJ2-1 gives the whole variable domain GAGVSQSPRYKVTKRGQDVALRCDPISGHVSLYWYRQALGQGPEFLTYFNYEAQQDKSGLPNDRFSAERPEGSISTLTIQRTEQRDSAMYRCASSSGGTSYNEQFFGPGTRLTVL.

The rearrangement uses TRBV5-1 and TRBJ1-1, with 7 bases aligning to TRBD1. V dropped 7 bases and J dropped 4; count of bases not matched to a gene: 10. The CDR3 is made up of 14 amino acids. Germline V gene data show CDR1 as SGHRS and CDR2 as YFSETQ. The chain's CDR3 is CASHQTGLSTEAFF. The DNA for the CDR3 is TGCGCCAGCCATCAGACAGGGCTGAGCACTGAAGCTTTCTTT.

This chain joins TRBV5-8 and TRBJ2-7; possibly TRBD1 for D (5 bases). The germline V gene encodes CDR1 SGHTS and CDR2 YDEGEE. CDR3 length: 13 amino acids. Trimming stripped 7 bases from V and 2 bases from J, with 13 bases between. The CDR3 DNA sequence: TGTGCCAGCCTTGACAGCCGGACCTACGAGCAGTACTTC. This encodes CASLDSRTYEQYF. Combining the CDR3 with reference TRBV5-8 and TRBJ2-7 gives the whole variable domain EAGVTQSPTHLIKTRGQQATLRCSPISGHTSVYWYQQALGLGLQFLLWYDEGEERNRGNFPPRFSGRQFPNYSSELNVNALELEDSALYLCASLDSRTYEQYFGPGTRLTVT.

The V gene is TRBV18, the J gene TRBJ2-5; 7 positions agree with TRBD1. The CDR3 contains 14 residues. In germline, CDR1 is KGHSH, CDR2 LQKENI. V shed 2 bases, J shed 5 bases, and the junction held 5 bases outside the gene matches. This CDR3 is CASSPRDSEETQYF. DNA of the CDR3: TGTGCCAGCTCACCAAGGGACAGTGAGGAGACCCAGTACTTC.

This clone appeared a few times. The chain carries TRBV10-1 and TRBJ2-3, with TRBD1 matching 7 bases. CDR1 and CDR2 from the germline V gene are WNHNN and SYGVQD (reference sequence). The V gene end was trimmed by 5 bases and the J gene end by 2 bases; junction bases not matched to a gene: 4. This CDR3 has 14 amino acids. The CDR3 loop is CASSRGQPTDTQYF. The CDR3 DNA sequence: TGCGCCAGCAGTAGGGGACAGCCCACAGATACGCAGTATTTT.

The V call is TRBV2, the J call TRBJ2-5; D is unresolved. CDR3 size: 14 residues. Trimming cost V 2 bases and J 2 bases, with 9 bases left between them. CDR1 and CDR2 from the germline V gene are SNHLY and FYNNEI. Written as DNA, the CDR3 is TGTGCCAGCAGTGAACTGGCTGTTCAAGAGACCCAGTACTTC. Protein product: CASSELAVQETQYF. Drawing the rest from reference TRBV2 and TRBJ2-5, the complete variable domain is EPEVTQTPSHQVTQMGQEVILRCVPISNHLYFYWYRQILGQKVEFLVSFYNNEISEKSEIFDDQFSVERPDGSNFTLKIRSTKLEDSAMYFCASSELAVQETQYFGPGTRLLVL.

This CDR3 reads CSVEDLALRMREQFF. DNA for the CDR3: TGCAGCGTTGAAGATCTAGCTTTAAGAATGAGGGAGCAGTTCTTC. V gene TRBV29-1 combines with J gene TRBJ2-1, with TRBD2 as a possible D gene (5 bases). V shed 0 bases and J shed 10 bases, with 19 bases lying between them. Germline assignment: CDR1 SQVTM and CDR2 ANQGSEA. The CDR3 is 15 residues long.

CDR3 loop: CASSPRLAGVNYNEQFF. CDR3 nucleotide sequence: TGTGCCAGTAGTCCCAGACTAGCGGGAGTCAACTACAATGAGCAGTTCTTC. The rearrangement joins TRBV19 to TRBJ2-1; 12 nucleotides line up with TRBD2. Germline V CDR1 and CDR2: LNHDA, SQIVND (reference sequence). This CDR3 region has 17 residues. V gave up 5 bases and J gave up 3 bases; unmatched junction bases: 8.

The rearrangement joins TRBV6-6 to TRBJ2-1, with a possible D match to TRBD2 (5 bases). V was clipped by 5 bases and J by 6 bases, with 11 bases between them. The germline V gene encodes CDR1 MNHNY and CDR2 SVGAGI (reference sequence). The CDR3 sequence is 13 residues long. The CDR3 DNA is TGTGCCAGCAGTAATACTAGGTTCAATGAGCAGTTCTTC. Protein product: CASSNTRFNEQFF.

V and J are TRBV10-3 and TRBJ2-3, with 8 bases fitting TRBD1. From germline, CDR1 is ENHRY and CDR2 SYGVKD. The CDR3 totals 14 residues. The V and J ends lost 3 bases and 5 bases, in that order; junction bases with no gene match: 4. The CDR3 protein is CAISEQGGKDTQYF. The CDR3 region has the DNA TGTGCCATCAGTGAACAGGGGGGCAAAGATACGCAGTATTTT.

V usage is TRBV5-4 and J usage is TRBJ2-1, with TRBD1 matching over 8 bases. Germline CDR1 SGHNT, CDR2 YYREEE (reference sequence). V was pared by 4 bases and J by 4 bases, with 7 bases of the junction left unmatched. There are 15 residues in the CDR3. For the CDR3, the DNA is TGTGCCAGCAGCGCGGACAGGGATACTTACAATGAGCAGTTCTTC. Protein sequence: CASSADRDTYNEQFF.

J is TRBJ1-3 and V is TRBV7-3; no definite D call. This CDR3 is 14 amino acids long. Germline lookup yields CDR1 SGHTA and CDR2 FQGTGA. Trimming removed 2 bases from V and 4 bases from J, with 9 bases in between. The CDR3, as DNA: TGTGCCAGCAGCTTAGGGTCGGGGGGAAACACCATATATTTT. Translating it yields CASSLGSGGNTIYF.

CDR3 in amino acids: CASSSDRVRNSPLHF. CDR3 coding DNA: TGTGCCAGCAGCTCGGACAGGGTACGGAATTCACCCCTCCACTTT. The chain combines TRBV2 with TRBJ1-6; 8 bases line up with TRBD1. The CDR3 totals 15 residues. The V gene's germline CDR1 is SNHLY and CDR2 FYNNEI. The V gene end was trimmed by 6 bases and the J gene end by 7 bases; junction bases not matched to a gene: 8. Looking up the rest from reference TRBV2 and TRBJ1-6 gives the full variable domain: EPEVTQTPSHQVTQMGQEVILRCVPISNHLYFYWYRQILGQKVEFLVSFYNNEISEKSEIFDDQFSVERPDGSNFTLKIRSTKLEDSAMYFCASSSDRVRNSPLHFGNGTRLTVT.

This chain links TRBV28 with TRBJ2-7; TRBD1 matches at 7 bases. Germline-derived CDR1 and CDR2 are MDHEN and SYDVKM. Trimming removed 9 bases from V and 3 bases from J; junction bases left unmatched: 5. The CDR3 covers 12 residues. CDR3 residues: CASIGQDYEQYF. CDR3 nucleotide sequence: TGTGCCAGTATCGGACAGGACTACGAGCAGTACTTC.